Listed below are T cell receptor beta chains from one sample, sequenced in a study of cytotoxic CD8 clonotypes in ibrutinib-treated CLL. Sequencing was performed with immunoSEQ multiplex PCR; in TCRdb, only in-frame clones are kept and a portion is missing. The sample includes over 150,000 clones, around 70% of them seen just once. Material: PBMCs, obtained after 24 months of ibrutinib treatment. Receptors originate from a human donor with chronic lymphocytic leukemia. CDR3s include the opening cysteine and the closing phenylalanine or tryptophan. The D gene is left open where the match is weak. Size values are once, few and many counts, or a class for expanded clones, and some rows have none.

J	D	V	size	CDR3	DNA
TRBJ1-1	-	TRBV27	few	CASSLNRGTEAFF	TGTGCCAGCAGTTTAAATCGGGGAACTGAAGCTTTCTTT
TRBJ1-1	-	TRBV2	-	CASSPPGGGNTEAFF	TGTGCCAGCAGCCCACCGGGTGGGGGAAACACTGAAGCTTTCTTT
TRBJ2-3	-	TRBV6-5	-	CASSYADTQYF	TGTGCCAGCAGTTACGCAGATACGCAGTATTTT
TRBJ1-4	TRBD1	TRBV19	-	CASRTGGATNEKLFF	TGTGCCAGTCGGACAGGGGGTGCAACTAATGAAAAACTGTTTTTT
TRBJ1-1	-	TRBV6-6	-	CASSNGRNTEAFF	TGTGCCAGCAGCAACGGACGGAACACTGAAGCTTTCTTT
TRBJ2-7	-	TRBV19	few	CASGDRTYEQYF	TGTGCCAGTGGCGACAGAACCTACGAGCAGTACTTC
TRBJ1-2	TRBD1	TRBV4-1	-	CASSQDRGGWGYTF	TGCGCCAGCAGCCAAGATAGAGGGGGCTGGGGCTACACCTTC
TRBJ1-4	-	TRBV6-1	-	CASRDVGVLNEKLFF	TGTGCCAGCAGGGACGTAGGGGTTCTCAATGAAAAACTGTTTTTT
TRBJ2-5	TRBD2	TRBV25-1	-	CASSELRRERETQYF	TGTGCCAGCAGTGAATTGCGGCGGGAGAGGGAGACCCAGTACTTC
TRBJ1-4	-	TRBV6-5	-	CASSYSSGSYEKLFF	TGTGCCAGCAGTTACTCATCGGGATCCTACGAAAAACTGTTTTTT
TRBJ2-3	TRBD1	TRBV11-3	-	CASSLGPFGTGADTQYF	TGTGCCAGCAGCTTAGGTCCCTTTGGAACAGGGGCAGATACGCAGTATTTT
TRBJ1-2	TRBD1	TRBV5-8	few	CASSLFGGQSYGYTF	TGTGCCAGCAGCTTGTTTGGGGGACAGAGTTATGGCTACACCTTC
TRBJ2-5	-	TRBV4-1	-	CASTSVEAGQETQYF	TGCGCCAGCACCTCTGTGGAGGCGGGCCAAGAGACCCAGTACTTC
TRBJ2-1	TRBD2	TRBV9	-	CASSPTSGSSYNEQFF	TGTGCCAGCAGCCCGACTAGCGGGAGCTCCTACAATGAGCAGTTCTTC
TRBJ2-7	-	TRBV7-9	-	CASSGGQRGYEQYF	TGTGCCAGCAGCGGAGGGCAGAGAGGCTACGAGCAGTACTTC
TRBJ1-3	-	TRBV9	-	CASSVENQGSAGNTIYF	TGTGCCAGCAGCGTAGAAAATCAGGGAAGTGCTGGAAACACCATATATTTT
TRBJ1-5	-	TRBV5-1	-	CASSLAGPSGNQPQHF	TGCGCCAGCAGCTTGGCCGGACCCTCGGGCAATCAGCCCCAGCATTTT
TRBJ1-2	TRBD1	TRBV6-1	-	CASSEDRGDGYTF	TGTGCCAGCAGTGAAGACAGGGGTGATGGCTACACCTTC
TRBJ2-1	TRBD2	TRBV13	-	CASSLAASGRGDEQFF	TGTGCCAGCAGCTTAGCGGCTAGCGGGAGGGGGGATGAGCAGTTCTTC
TRBJ1-1	-	TRBV6-1	-	CASTEGVSTEAFF	TGTGCCAGCACCGAAGGCGTCAGCACTGAAGCTTTCTTT
TRBJ2-7	TRBD2	TRBV5-1	-	CASSLFTSGRGNEQYF	TGCGCCAGCAGCTTGTTTACTAGCGGGAGAGGCAACGAGCAGTACTTC
TRBJ1-5	-	TRBV6-5	few	CASSYSQISNQPQHF	TGTGCCAGCAGTTACTCGCAGATTAGCAATCAGCCCCAGCATTTT
TRBJ2-7	-	TRBV6-1	few	CASKLSVSSYEQYF	TGTGCCAGCAAGTTGTCTGTTAGCTCCTACGAGCAGTACTTC
TRBJ2-3	TRBD2	TRBV29-1	-	CSVESGGTDTQYF	TGCAGCGTTGAATCGGGAGGGACAGATACGCAGTATTTT
TRBJ1-4	-	TRBV7-9	-	CASSRDLRTNEKLFF	TGTGCCAGCAGTCGGGATCTGCGGACTAATGAAAAACTGTTTTTT
TRBJ2-7	TRBD2	TRBV5-4	once	CASSLYLAGEYRASYEQYF	TGTGCCAGCAGCCTATATCTAGCGGGAGAATACCGGGCCAGCTACGAGCAGTACTTC
TRBJ2-7	TRBD1	TRBV18	-	CASSAMRTGRSLPLGEQYF	TGTGCCAGCTCCGCCATGCGGACAGGGAGATCCTTGCCCCTCGGCGAGCAGTACTTC
TRBJ2-1	-	TRBV4-2	-	CASSQEWVGYNEQFF	TGTGCCAGCAGCCAAGAGTGGGTGGGTTACAATGAGCAGTTCTTC
TRBJ2-5	TRBD2	TRBV5-1	-	CASSFWAGGYQETQYF	TGCGCCAGCAGCTTTTGGGCGGGAGGGTACCAAGAGACCCAGTACTTC
TRBJ2-7	-	TRBV5-1	-	CASSFPERGSYEQYF	TGCGCCAGCAGCTTCCCCGAGAGGGGCTCCTACGAGCAGTACTTC
TRBJ2-7	-	TRBV27	-	CASRSHQRNEQYF	TGTGCCAGCAGGTCCCATCAGCGCAACGAGCAGTACTTC
TRBJ2-7	TRBD1	TRBV6-6	-	CASRGTGDTYEQYF	TGTGCCAGCAGGGGGACAGGGGACACCTACGAGCAGTACTTC
TRBJ2-7	TRBD1	TRBV5-1	once	CASSFGTGKYEQYF	TGCGCCAGCAGCTTCGGGACAGGGAAGTACGAGCAGTACTTC
TRBJ2-7	-	TRBV29-1	few	CSVEGREQYF	TGCAGCGTTGAGGGGAGAGAGCAGTACTTC
TRBJ1-2	TRBD1	TRBV25-1	-	CASSESPGQGPQSYGYTF	TGTGCCAGCAGTGAATCACCGGGACAGGGCCCCCAGAGCTATGGCTACACCTTC
TRBJ1-6	-	TRBV30	-	CAWSKEQAAYNSPLHF	TGTGCCTGGAGTAAGGAGCAGGCCGCTTATAATTCACCCCTCCACTTT
TRBJ2-7	-	TRBV4-3	-	CASSLGSSYEQYF	TGCGCCAGCAGCCTTGGGTCCTCCTACGAGCAGTACTTC
TRBJ2-7	-	TRBV7-9	-	CASSKTGYEQYF	TGTGCCAGCAGCAAGACAGGCTACGAGCAGTACTTC
TRBJ1-2	-	TRBV4-1	-	CASSLSEGTNYGYTF	TGCGCCAGCAGCCTCTCAGAGGGAACTAACTATGGCTACACCTTC
TRBJ2-6	TRBD1	TRBV10-2	few	CASSESIGPTGVSGANVLTF	TGCGCCAGCAGTGAGTCGATCGGCCCGACAGGGGTTTCTGGGGCCAACGTCCTGACTTTC